This T cell receptor (beta chain) was retrieved from a study of T cells in Graves' hyperthyroidism and ophthalmopathy. A word on this clonotype: Its antigen remains unidentified.

The CDR3 is made up of 13 amino acids. From germline, CDR1 is ENHRY and CDR2 SYGVKD. Between the trimmed V and J ends, which lost 10 bases and 6 bases, there was a span of 15 bases. RNA transcripts gave rise to amplified TCR beta CDR3 regions. In the first-round RT-PCR of the TCR CDR3, the HTBI primer set was used. TCRdb called the multiplex PCR reads again in MiXCR, with one record for every CDR3 protein. The sample lists about 680,000 distinct CDR3 sequences; roughly a third were seen once. Findings and limits, study-wide: Most thyroid clonotypes expanded above 0.001 were also detected in blood.

It was considered stable Graves' hyperthyroidism when ophthalmopathy did not progress within 18 months. The patients, who ranged from 18 to 65 in age, presented with newly diagnosed hyperthyroidism lasting under 2 months. Pregnant or lactating patients were excluded, as were those with uncontrolled infection or other autoimmune disease. The receptor was derived from a woman between 40 and 55 years old with Graves' hyperthyroidism. This rearrangement joins TRBV10-3 to TRBJ2-2, with D maybe TRBD1 (6 bases). Material for sequencing was blood. The CDR3 nucleotides read TGTGCCAGCAGAAAACCAGGGGCCGGGGAGCTGTTTTTT. It codes for CASRKPGAGELFF.